These 26 T cell receptor beta chains share one sample of origin, sequenced in a study of beta chain features in type 1 diabetes. Their cognate antigens are unknown. What was sequenced were expressed TCRB transcripts, since all of the isolated RNA had been reverse transcribed. Data came from immunoSEQ multiplex PCR; TCRdb stores just in-frame clones and leaves some out. The sample shows 95,000 to 150,000 clones, 17% of them seen only once. Findings and limits, study-wide: Shorter TCRB CDR3s, moderately but significantly so, marked every one of the four CD4+ subsets in Type 1 diabetes patients.

What was sequenced was central memory CD4+ T cells from blood. Receptors were obtained from a young man with type 1 diabetes.

The rearrangement links TRBV6-1 to TRBJ1-2; 7 nucleotides align to TRBD1. Germline V CDR1 and CDR2: MNHNS, SASEGT. The V segment lost 5 bases and the J segment 6 bases; nucleotides outside the gene matches: 9. The CDR3 has 14 amino acids. This CDR3 reads CASSRVQGMDGYTF. The CDR3 DNA sequence: TGTGCCAGCAGTCGGGTACAGGGGATGGATGGCTACACCTTC.

The count of this clone is one. The CDR3 DNA follows: TGTGCCAGCAGTACAGGGTACACCGGGGAGCTGTTTTTT. Translation gives CASSTGYTGELFF. The chain combines TRBV27 with TRBJ2-2, with D perhaps matching TRBD1 (6 bases). Germline-derived CDR1 and CDR2 are MNHEY and SMNVEV (reference sequence). The ends were cut back, 5 bases at V and 3 bases at J, with 7 bases in the middle. The CDR3 loop spans 13 amino acids.

This clone was counted between two and nine times. A read error may produce the germline difference seen at one junction end. The chain uses TRBV7-7 and TRBJ2-1; 8 nucleotides line up with TRBD2. The CDR3 totals 13 residues. Germline lookup yields CDR1 SSHAT and CDR2 FNYEAQ (reference sequence). The CDR3 DNA sequence: TGTGCTAGCAGCTTTCTGACTAGCGATGAGCAGTTCTTC. Protein sequence: CASSFLTSDEQFF.

The table lists this clone with a few counts. This may be a read error, as it is one base from a much larger clone. This chain links TRBV11-3 with TRBJ1-1; the D is unclear. The ends were cut back, 5 bases at V and 6 bases at J, with 13 bases in the middle. The CDR3 is made up of 13 amino acids. Germline CDR1 reads SGHNT; CDR2 reads YENEEA. As DNA, the CDR3 is TGTGCCAGCAGCGCCCCCCACCTGCCTGAAGCTTTCTTT. Translated, it gives CASSAPHLPEAFF.

The V call is TRBV6-5, the J call TRBJ1-2; 10 bases map to TRBD1. V was pared by 6 bases and J by 7 bases, with 8 bases of the junction left unmatched. The CDR3 consists of 14 residues. The germline gives CDR1 MNHEY, CDR2 SVGAGI. CDR3 sequence reads: CASRTGGERRGYTF. In nucleotides, the CDR3 is TGTGCCAGCAGGACAGGGGGCGAGAGACGTGGCTACACCTTC.

This clone was observed a few times. The CDR3 nucleotides are TGTGCCATCAGTGACTCAGCCAACTATGGCTACACCTTC. Translating it yields CAISDSANYGYTF. The genes are TRBV10-3 and TRBJ1-2; D gene unclear. V was clipped by 3 bases and J by 2 bases, with 7 bases between them. The CDR3 has 13 amino acids. Germline V gene sequence: CDR1 ENHRY, CDR2 SYGVKD.

This clone has at least ten counts. J is TRBJ2-1 and V is TRBV30; D might be TRBD1 (5 bases). Per the germline V gene, CDR1 is GTSNPN and CDR2 is SVGIG (reference sequence). Trimming removed 0 bases at V and 8 bases at J, with 17 bases between. The CDR3 consists of 15 residues. In DNA form, the CDR3 reads TGTGCCTGGAGTGTATTCGCAAGGGGCAGAGATGAGCAGTTCTTC. Its translation: CAWSVFARGRDEQFF.

The chain links TRBV5-4 to TRBJ2-2, with a possible D match to TRBD2 (5 bases). Looked up from germline, CDR1 is SGHNT and CDR2 is YYREEE (reference sequence). V was cut by 0 bases and J by 6 bases, with 12 bases left in between. CDR3 length: 15 residues. CDR3 sequence (DNA): TGTGCCAGCAGCTTGGACCTAGCAGTAGCCGGGGAGCTGTTTTTT. This encodes CASSLDLAVAGELFF.

Only a few counts were recorded for this clone. The sample holds other DNA sequences that translate to the same CDR3. The chain employs TRBV7-3 and TRBJ2-3; 7 bases fit TRBD1. Germline V lookup: CDR1 SGHTA, CDR2 FQGTGA. Trimming at V came to 1 base and at J to 6 bases, leaving 7 bases not matched to a gene. The CDR3 extends over 15 amino acids. CDR3 loop: CASSLIGGAADTQYF. The CDR3 nucleotides read TGTGCCAGCAGCTTAATAGGGGGCGCAGCCGATACGCAGTATTTT.

This clone was counted a few times. In this CDR3 the conserved last residue, phenylalanine or tryptophan, is missing, so a read error is likely. In DNA form, the CDR3 reads TGCGCCAGCAGCCATCCTTCCGGGGTAGGGCACACTGAAGCTTTCCTT. It translates to CASSHPSGVGHTEAFL. The J gene is TRBJ1-1, the V gene TRBV4-1; D remains ambiguous. Per germline, CDR1 MGHRA and CDR2 YSYEKL. The V and J ends lost 3 bases and 3 bases respectively, with 17 bases between them. The CDR3 is 16 amino acids.

This clone showed up just a few times. The V call is TRBV5-4, the J call TRBJ2-7, with 7 bases aligning to TRBD1. V lost 3 bases, J lost 4 bases, and 7 bases stayed unmatched. Germline lookup yields CDR1 SGHNT and CDR2 YYREEE (reference sequence). This CDR3 contains 14 residues. The CDR3 bases are TGTGCCAGCAGCTCCTCGGGACAGAGATACGAGCAGTACTTC. Encoded protein: CASSSSGQRYEQYF.

V and J are TRBV1 and TRBJ2-7; no check of the table's D call, TRBD2, against the DNA was made. TRBV1 corresponds to a pseudogene. The CDR3 runs to 17 residues. DNA for the CDR3: TGCACCAGCAGCCAAGAGGTCCCTTTCGCGGGGTTTGACGAGCAGTACTTC. Translated: CTSSQEVPFAGFDEQYF.

The V gene is TRBV28, the J gene TRBJ2-5; the match to TRBD2 covers 13 bases. CDR1 is MDHEN, CDR2 SYDVKM, per germline. This CDR3 region has 16 residues. The junction had 4 bases not matched to a gene; V was cut back by 5 bases and J by 1 base. The CDR3 DNA reads as TGTGCCAGCAGTCGACTAGCGGGGGGTCTCCAAGAGACCCAGTACTTC. Translating it yields CASSRLAGGLQETQYF. The full variable domain, its missing parts supplied by reference TRBV28 and TRBJ2-5, is DVKVTQSSRYLVKRTGEKVFLECVQDMDHENMFWYRQDPGLGLRLIYFSYDVKMKEKGDIPEGYSVSREKKERFSLILESASTNQTSMYLCASSRLAGGLQETQYFGPGTRLLVL.

The chain carries TRBV2 and TRBJ1-1; D is possibly TRBD1 (6 bases). Germline V CDR1 and CDR2: SNHLY, FYNNEI. This CDR3 contains 14 residues. V was shortened by 6 bases and J by 0 bases, with 11 bases between the two germline ends. The CDR3 sequence is CASRVGGLNTEAFF. The CDR3 DNA reads TGTGCCAGCAGGGTCGGGGGCCTGAACACTGAAGCTTTCTTT.

The chain employs TRBV7-2 and TRBJ2-3; no firm D call. CDR3 size: 12 residues. Germline CDR1 is SGHTA and CDR2 is FQGNSA. Trimming pared 5 bases from V and 6 bases from J, leaving 9 bases between. The CDR3 protein is CASSRSADTQYF. For the CDR3, the DNA is TGTGCCAGCAGCCGGAGTGCTGATACGCAGTATTTT.

This clone was seen a few times. CDR3: CASSPDRAHQETQYF. CDR3 DNA: TGTGCCAGCAGCCCCGACAGGGCTCATCAAGAGACCCAGTACTTC. The rearrangement links TRBV5-4 to TRBJ2-5, with TRBD1 matching over 7 bases. The V gene end was trimmed by 4 bases and the J gene end by 2 bases; junction bases not matched to a gene: 8. Per germline, CDR1 SGHNT and CDR2 YYREEE (reference sequence). This CDR3 contains 15 residues.

The V gene is TRBV27, the J gene TRBJ2-3; the D is unclear. V lost 7 bases to trimming and J lost 0 bases, with 2 bases between them. The CDR3 extends over 11 amino acids. Germline V lookup: CDR1 MNHEY, CDR2 SMNVEV (reference sequence). The CDR3 spells CASTSTDTQYF. In DNA form, the CDR3 reads TGTGCCAGCACTAGCACAGATACGCAGTATTTT.

The chain joins TRBV5-6 to TRBJ2-5, with 7 bases fitting TRBD1. V was clipped by 2 bases and J by 6 bases; unmatched bases: 7. CDR1 is SGHDT and CDR2 is YYEEEE in the germline V gene. The CDR3 is 14 amino acids. CDR3 in amino acids: CASSFYDREKTQYF. CDR3 DNA sequence: TGTGCCAGCAGCTTTTATGACAGGGAGAAGACCCAGTACTTC.

A few counts support this clone. The chain carries TRBV28 and TRBJ2-5; D ambiguous. The CDR3 sequence is 11 residues long. Germline CDR1 and CDR2: MDHEN and SYDVKM. Trimming removed 6 bases at V and 5 bases at J, with 7 bases between. CDR3 coding DNA: TGTGCCAGCAGGTCATGGGAGACCCAGTACTTC. Translation: CASRSWETQYF.

This clone was observed a handful of times. The chain uses TRBV28 and TRBJ1-1, with D unresolved. Germline V gene lookup returns CDR1 MDHEN and CDR2 SYDVKM. Trimming left V 4 bases short and J 0 bases short, with 6 bases between. The CDR3 has 13 residues. For the CDR3, the DNA is TGTGCCAGCAGTTATCCGTTGAACACTGAAGCTTTCTTT. Residues: CASSYPLNTEAFF.

The J gene is TRBJ2-3, the V gene TRBV4-3; D perhaps matches TRBD1 (5 bases). V shed 0 bases and J shed 2 bases, with 9 bases lying between them. The V gene's germline CDR1 is LGHNA and CDR2 YSLEER. This CDR3 spans 15 amino acids. Here the CDR3 reads CASSQDRQNTDTQYF. CDR3 in DNA: TGCGCCAGCAGCCAAGATCGACAGAACACAGATACGCAGTATTTT.

This rearrangement joins TRBV30 to TRBJ2-7, with a possible D match to TRBD1 (6 bases). This CDR3 has 14 amino acids. V gave up 1 base and J gave up 2 bases, with 12 bases separating them. CDR1 and CDR2 from the germline V gene are GTSNPN and SVGIG (reference sequence). DNA for the CDR3: TGTGCCTGGAGTGCACAGGGAATACCCTACGAGCAGTACTTC. This gives the protein CAWSAQGIPYEQYF. Complete variable domain (other parts from reference TRBV30 and TRBJ2-7): SQTIHQWPATLVQPVGSPLSLECTVEGTSNPNLYWYRQAAGRGLQLLFYSVGIGQISSEVPQNLSASRPQDRQFILSSKKLLLSDSGFYLCAWSAQGIPYEQYFGPGTRLTVT.

This chain connects TRBV7-9 to TRBJ2-1; TRBD2 matches at 8 bases. V was pared by 5 bases and J by 4 bases, with 10 bases of the junction left unmatched. The germline gives CDR1 SEHNR, CDR2 FQNEAQ (reference sequence). This CDR3 comprises 16 residues. The CDR3 nucleotides are TGTGCCAGCAGCGTAATGAGCGGGGGCCCTTACAATGAGCAGTTCTTC. It is translated as CASSVMSGGPYNEQFF.

V is TRBV29-1 and J is TRBJ2-3; 7 bases are shared with TRBD2. This CDR3 is 16 amino acids long. Germline loops: CDR1 SQVTM, CDR2 ANQGSEA. Unmatched junction bases numbered 10, after V lost 4 bases and J lost 0 bases. Written as DNA, the CDR3 is TGCAGCGTTGCCAAGGGACTATCCTCTAGCACAGATACGCAGTATTTT. It encodes CSVAKGLSSSTDTQYF.

The V and J genes are TRBV6-5 and TRBJ1-2, with a weak D call TRBD1 (5 bases). V was pared by 2 bases and J by 7 bases, with 20 bases between. CDR3 length equals 16 residues. Germline V CDR1 and CDR2: MNHEY, SVGAGI. CDR3 sequence reads: CASSYSTDTPYGGYTF. DNA for the CDR3: TGTGCCAGCAGTTACAGCACGGACACCCCTTACGGTGGCTACACCTTC.

This clone appeared many times. The V call is TRBV7-9, the J call TRBJ2-5; 9 positions agree with TRBD1. This CDR3 is 15 amino acids long. The V gene's germline CDR1 is SEHNR and CDR2 FQNEAQ (reference sequence). V lost 6 bases, J lost 2 bases, and 7 bases stayed unmatched. The CDR3 sequence is CASRYQTGGQETQYF. CDR3 sequence (DNA): TGTGCCAGCAGATATCAGACAGGGGGACAAGAGACCCAGTACTTC.